A selection of T cell receptor beta chains follows, all from one sample in a study of regulatory dendritic cells for organ transplantation. Sequenced by immunoSEQ multiplex PCR; TCRdb stores in-frame clones only, minus some. The sample includes 25,000 to 35,000 clones, around 84% of them seen just once. Sequencing used naive CD4+ T cells from blood. These receptors all come from a human donor in good health. Both conserved end residues are part of each CDR3. The order of the fields is J gene, clone size, D gene, V gene, CDR3 DNA, CDR3 protein. The D gene is left open where the match is weak. Clone size is shown for a subset of rows, as once, few, many or a class of expanded clone.

TRBJ1-1 - - TRBV5-4 TGTGCCAGCAGCTTGGAAGGAACGACAGAAGCTTTCTTT CASSLEGTTEAFF
TRBJ1-5 - TRBD1 TRBV19 TGTGCCAGTACCACAACTCTGGGGACAGGGACTAGCAATCAGCCCCAGCATTTT CASTTTLGTGTSNQPQHF
TRBJ1-3 - - TRBV7-2 TGTGCCAGCAGCTTAGTCATGGGGGGGACTGGAAACACCATATATTTT CASSLVMGGTGNTIYF
TRBJ2-3 once - TRBV19 TGTGCCAGTAGTTTGGGCGGGGTTCCAGATACGCAGTATTTT CASSLGGVPDTQYF
TRBJ2-1 once - TRBV6-1 TGTGCCAGCAGCCCCTCGTGGGGGCTAGGGGATGAGCAGTTCTTC CASSPSWGLGDEQFF
TRBJ1-5 - TRBD1 TRBV2 TGTGCCAGCAGTGAAAGCAGGGGGCCAGGCAATCAGCCCCAGCATTTT CASSESRGPGNQPQHF
TRBJ1-5 - - TRBV6-5 TGTGCCAGCAGTTCGGGTAGCAATCAGCCCCAGCATTTT CASSSGSNQPQHF
TRBJ2-1 once - TRBV2 TGTGCCAGCAGCGAAAGCGGGTCTGTGGGGATAAATGAGCAGTTCTTC CASSESGSVGINEQFF
TRBJ2-1 once TRBD1 TRBV2 TGTGCCGGTGTGGGGACAGGGTTCTACAATGAGCAGTTCTTC CAGVGTGFYNEQFF
TRBJ1-5 - TRBD1 TRBV2 TGTGCCAGCAGCCTGGGACAGGGGGCGGATCGACAGCCCCAGCATTTT CASSLGQGADRQPQHF
TRBJ2-7 few TRBD1 TRBV2 TGTGCCAGCAGAAGGACAGGGGGCGCCTACGAGCAGTACTTC CASRRTGGAYEQYF
TRBJ1-4 - - TRBV5-1 TGCGCCAGCAGGGAGGGGAATGAAAAACTGTTTTTT CASREGNEKLFF
TRBJ2-5 - - TRBV5-6 TGTGCCAGCAGCTCGGGAGTTGGGGCTAAAGAGACCCAGTACTTC CASSSGVGAKETQYF
TRBJ1-1 - - TRBV18 TGTGCCAGCTCACCAGGAGAAGTAAGGAACACTGAAGCTTTCTTT CASSPGEVRNTEAFF
TRBJ1-5 - - TRBV19 TGTGCCAGTAGTATAGTGAAGGGGCAGGGGAATCAGCCCCAGCATTTT CASSIVKGQGNQPQHF
TRBJ2-7 - TRBD1 TRBV18 TGTGCCAGCTCACCACCCGGGACAGGAAGAACCTACGAGCAGTACTTC CASSPPGTGRTYEQYF
TRBJ2-7 - - TRBV6-1 TGTGCCAGCAGACTAGAGAGGGATACCTACGAGCAGTACTTC CASRLERDTYEQYF
TRBJ2-3 - - TRBV7-3 TGTGCCAGCAGCTTAATGCCGGTCGGCACAGATACGCAGTATTTT CASSLMPVGTDTQYF
TRBJ1-3 - - TRBV9 TGTGCCAGCAGCGTAGGGGGGGGATCTGGAAACACCATATATTTT CASSVGGGSGNTIYF
TRBJ1-2 - TRBD1 TRBV19 TGTGCCAGTAGTGCCCGGACAGGGGGCAGCTATGGCTACACCTTC CASSARTGGSYGYTF
TRBJ2-5 - - TRBV5-1 TGCGCCAGCAGCTCAGTGGTGGAGGAGACCCAGTACTTC CASSSVVEETQYF
TRBJ2-1 few TRBD1 TRBV19 TGTGCCAGTAGTCCGGACAGGGGCTCCTACAATGAGCAGTTCTTC CASSPDRGSYNEQFF
TRBJ1-1 once - TRBV9 TGTGCCAGCAGCGTACAAGCCTCGAACACTGAAGCTTTCTTT CASSVQASNTEAFF
TRBJ1-1 once - TRBV11-3 TGTGCCAGCAGCTTAGGGGGCGGACGTATGAACACTGAAGCTTTCTTT CASSLGGGRMNTEAFF
TRBJ1-1 - TRBD1 TRBV10-3 TGTGCCATCAGTGCATCCGGGACAGGGGGCTTTGAAGCTTTCTTT CAISASGTGGFEAFF
TRBJ1-1 - - TRBV19 TGTGCCAGTAGTATAAGGTCCGGCGGCGAAGCTTTCTTT CASSIRSGGEAFF
TRBJ1-4 - TRBD1 TRBV15 TGTGCCACCAGCAGACGACAGGGGATCGGTGAAAAACTGTTTTTT CATSRRQGIGEKLFF
TRBJ2-5 - TRBD1 TRBV25-1 TGTGCCACCTCTAATCCTACAGGGGGCCAAGGGACCCAGTACTTC CATSNPTGGQGTQYF
TRBJ1-2 - - TRBV19 TGTGCCAGTAGTCTAGGGGCAGGTGCAAACTATGGCTACACCTTC CASSLGAGANYGYTF